This T cell receptor beta chain was identified during a study of CD8+ T cells in alopecia areata. Study findings and constraints: Scalp sample sequencing also detects resident alphabeta T cells of normal skin. Affected scalp, especially in alopecia totalis/universalis, had a higher clonality than normal scalp did. In patients, TCRs were shared less clearly than in mice, and HLA may possibly be involved.

Notes on this clone: Its antigen remains unidentified.

Trimming removed 6 bases at V and 2 bases at J, with 11 bases between. CDR1 is LNHDA and CDR2 is SQIVND in the germline V gene (reference sequence). This CDR3 comprises 14 residues. RNA, once extracted, was reverse transcribed into cDNA for use as the sequencing template. Profiling relied on immunoSEQ multiplex PCR, and the TCRdb table lists in-frame clones only, not all of them. The table lists fewer than 110,000 clones, roughly 53% of them singletons, with roughly 8.8% in the top ten. The sequenced sample consisted of CD4+ T cells sorted from blood. The V gene is TRBV19, the J gene TRBJ1-5, with D tentatively TRBD1 (6 bases). This sequence was found in a human donor in good health. The chain's CDR3 is CASRAQGGNQPQHF. DNA of the CDR3: TGTGCCAGTAGGGCACAGGGAGGCAATCAGCCCCAGCATTTT. Supplemented by reference TRBV19 and TRBJ1-5, the full variable domain reads DGGITQSPKYLFRKEGQNVTLSCEQNLNHDAMYWYRQDPGQGLRLIYYSQIVNDFQKGDIAEGYSVSREKKESFPLTVTSAQKNPTAFYLCASRAQGGNQPQHFGDGTRLSIL.